The source of this TCR beta chain is a study of blood T cells in healthy people across ages. Germline V lookup: CDR1 MNHEY, CDR2 SMNVEV (reference sequence). The germline V and J ends were trimmed by 7 bases and 0 bases, with 10 bases remaining between them. The CDR3 length is 15 residues. For the second PCR, which ran for about 6 to 11 cycles, a sample-barcoded 5' primer and a J-beta primer mix were used. TCRdb re-called the 5' RACE reads through MiXCR, storing one row per CDR3 protein. This table holds about 800,000 distinct CDR3 sequences, 35% to 50% found once. Sequencing was done on a sample of blood. This receptor was identified in a man older than 75 in good health. V is TRBV27 and J is TRBJ2-6; possibly TRBD1 for D (6 bases). The CDR3: CASKRQDSGANVLTF. The CDR3 nucleotides are TGTGCCAGCAAGAGACAGGACTCTGGGGCCAACGTCCTGACTTTC.